This T cell receptor beta chain originates from a study of T cells after yellow fever vaccination. This clonotype occurred a few times. Its antigen is as yet unknown. 5'RACE template switching produced TCR cDNA carrying a universal primer site and UMIs. TCRdb ran MiXCR on the 5' RACE reads and lists one entry per CDR3 protein. In the table there are about 250,000 distinct CDR3 sequences, 3.6% of which are singletons. Study-wide points: The CD4 and CD8 compartments had a small share of their clonotypes in common. Abundant contaminating clonotypes from the bulk population could appear in FACS-sorted repertoires. Peaking on day 5 versus 15, the secondary response was faster but weaker.

V shed 4 bases, J shed 4 bases, and the junction held 11 bases outside the gene matches. CDR3 size: 16 residues. Germline V gene sequence: CDR1 LNHNV, CDR2 YYDKDF (reference sequence). Sequenced here: PBMCs, sampled 15 days after the yellow fever booster vaccination. The chain joins TRBV15 to TRBJ1-1; 8 bases map to TRBD1. This TCR was recovered from a man aged 18 to 30 who received the YFV17D yellow fever vaccine. The CDR3 loop reads CATSTLRGRGSTEAFF. In DNA form, the CDR3 reads TGTGCCACCAGCACCCTCAGGGGGCGCGGGAGCACTGAAGCTTTCTTT.